Below, 8 T cell receptor beta chains from the same sample are listed, as sequenced in a study of blood T cell repertoires in COVID-19. Clones were read by immunoSEQ multiplex PCR, and TCRdb kept only the in-frame ones, dropping some. The table includes 80,000 to 100,000 clones, around 75% detected once. The sample taken for sequencing was peripheral blood. The receptors stem from a man in his 70s with acute or convalescent COVID-19.

The chain carries TRBV7-3 and TRBJ2-1, with 7 bases lining up with TRBD2. The CDR3 totals 16 residues. The germline V gene encodes CDR1 SGHTA and CDR2 FQGTGA. V gave up 6 bases and J gave up 4 bases; unmatched junction bases: 12. CDR3 in DNA: TGTGCCAGCAGTCCGCGGCGCTCAGCGGGGTACAATGAGCAGTTCTTC. Translating it yields CASSPRRSAGYNEQFF.

This clone was counted between two and nine times. An end of the junction differs from the germline gene, which may be a read error. The gene calls are TRBV7-7 and TRBJ2-7; D perhaps matches TRBD2 (6 bases). The V gene's germline CDR1 is SSHAT and CDR2 FNYEAQ (reference sequence). CDR3 length: 15 amino acids. CDR3 in amino acids: CASSLATGVSYEQYF. DNA of the CDR3: TGTGCTAGCAGCTTAGCGACGGGAGTCTCCTACGAGCAGTACTTC.

This chain joins TRBV5-4 and TRBJ1-2; D may be TRBD1 (6 bases). The V end was cut by 3 bases, the J end by 8 bases, with 17 bases between. Germline CDR1 SGHNT, CDR2 YYREEE (reference sequence). The CDR3 totals 14 residues. The CDR3 nucleotides are TGTGCCAGCAGCTCCCTCGGGCAGGGGCAGGGCTACACCTTC. This translates into CASSSLGQGQGYTF.

The chain recombines TRBV7-2 with TRBJ1-2, with a tentative D call TRBD1 (5 bases). Germline V gene sequence: CDR1 SGHTA, CDR2 FQGNSA. Trimming stripped 3 bases from V and 3 bases from J, with 11 bases between. This CDR3 contains 14 residues. CDR3 nucleotide sequence: TGTGCCAGCAGCTTCTCGGGGGGTGACTATGGCTACACCTTC. Its translation is CASSFSGGDYGYTF.

The V gene is TRBV4-2, the J gene TRBJ2-6, with 8 nucleotides matching TRBD1. Germline V gene sequence: CDR1 LGHNA, CDR2 YNFKEQ. The J segment lost 0 bases and the V segment lost 4 bases, leaving 8 bases of the junction unmatched. There are 18 residues in the CDR3. CDR3 in amino acids: CASSLTGEAGSGANVLTF. The CDR3 nucleotides are TGTGCCAGCAGCCTGACAGGGGAGGCGGGCTCTGGGGCCAACGTCCTGACTTTC.

The chain couples TRBV13 to TRBJ2-5, with D possibly TRBD2 on 5 matching bases. The CDR3 consists of 13 residues. Germline-derived CDR1 and CDR2 are PRHDT and FYEKMQ (reference sequence). V lost 1 base to trimming and J lost 5 bases, with 8 bases between them. The CDR3 DNA follows: TGTGCCAGCAGCTTAGTTTCGGGGGAGACCCAGTACTTC. Its translation: CASSLVSGETQYF.

The V gene is TRBV5-4, the J gene TRBJ2-7; 9 bases match TRBD1. This CDR3 region has 14 residues. V shed 0 bases, J shed 6 bases, and the junction held 4 bases outside the gene matches. Germline-derived CDR1 and CDR2 are SGHNT and YYREEE (reference sequence). CDR3: CASSLAGQGGEQYF. The CDR3 nucleotides are TGTGCCAGCAGCTTGGCGGGACAGGGCGGCGAGCAGTACTTC.

The chain recombines TRBV7-2 with TRBJ1-4, with D maybe TRBD1 (5 bases). The length of the CDR3 is 16 residues. The germline V and J ends were trimmed by 1 base and 3 bases, with 12 bases remaining between them. CDR1 SGHTA and CDR2 FQGNSA come from the germline V gene. CDR3 nucleotides: TGTGCCAGCAGCTTAGGGATACAGGTGTCTAATGAAAAACTGTTTTTT. Its translation is CASSLGIQVSNEKLFF.